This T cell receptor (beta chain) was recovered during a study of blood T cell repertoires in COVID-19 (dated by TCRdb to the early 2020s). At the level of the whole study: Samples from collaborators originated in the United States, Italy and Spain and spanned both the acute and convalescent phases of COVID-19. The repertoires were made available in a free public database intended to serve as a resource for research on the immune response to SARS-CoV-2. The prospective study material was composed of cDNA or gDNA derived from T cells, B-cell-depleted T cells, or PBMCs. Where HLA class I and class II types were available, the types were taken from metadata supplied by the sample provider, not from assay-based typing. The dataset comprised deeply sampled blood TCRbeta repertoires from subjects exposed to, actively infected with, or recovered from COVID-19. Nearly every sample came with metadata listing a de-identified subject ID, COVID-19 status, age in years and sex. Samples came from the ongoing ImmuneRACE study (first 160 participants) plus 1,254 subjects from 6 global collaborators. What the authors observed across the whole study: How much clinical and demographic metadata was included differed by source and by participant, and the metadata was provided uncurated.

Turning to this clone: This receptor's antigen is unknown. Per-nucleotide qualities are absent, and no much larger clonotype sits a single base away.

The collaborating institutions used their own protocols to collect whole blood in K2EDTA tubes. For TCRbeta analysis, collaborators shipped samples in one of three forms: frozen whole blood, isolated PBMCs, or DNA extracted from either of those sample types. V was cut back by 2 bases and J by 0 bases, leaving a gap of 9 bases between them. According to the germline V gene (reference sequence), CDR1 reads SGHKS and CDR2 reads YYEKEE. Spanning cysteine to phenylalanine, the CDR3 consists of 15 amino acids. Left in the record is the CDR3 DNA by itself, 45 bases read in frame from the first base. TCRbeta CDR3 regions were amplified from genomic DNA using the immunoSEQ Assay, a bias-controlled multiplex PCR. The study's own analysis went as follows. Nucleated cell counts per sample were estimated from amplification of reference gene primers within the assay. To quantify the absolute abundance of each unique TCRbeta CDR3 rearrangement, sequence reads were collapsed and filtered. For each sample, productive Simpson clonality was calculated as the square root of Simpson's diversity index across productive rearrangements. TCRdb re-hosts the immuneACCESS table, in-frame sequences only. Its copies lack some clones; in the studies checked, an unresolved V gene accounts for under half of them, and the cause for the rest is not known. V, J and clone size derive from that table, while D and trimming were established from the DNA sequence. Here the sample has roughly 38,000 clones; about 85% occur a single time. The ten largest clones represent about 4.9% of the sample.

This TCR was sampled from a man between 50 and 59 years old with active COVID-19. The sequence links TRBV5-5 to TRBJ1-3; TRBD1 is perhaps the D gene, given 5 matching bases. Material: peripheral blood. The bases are TGTGCCAGCAGCTTCCAGGGCATCTCTGGAAACACCATATATTTT. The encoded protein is CASSFQGISGNTIYF.